The present entry profiles one T cell receptor (beta chain) with its context. Its target is not known. This sample was taken from a study of T cell responses to AZD1222 COVID-19 vaccine. Measured with immunoSEQ multiplex PCR; TCRdb has only the in-frame clones, and not every one. This sample has about 150,000 clones, with roughly 92% found just once. General observations from the study: Spike was spanned by vaccine-associated CD4 TCRs, with dominance at 160-218 and 743-854.

The sequencing here drew on peripheral blood, taken on day 0 of AZD1222 vaccination. This sequence was found in an adult in good health.

CDR3 in DNA: TGTGCCAGCCCAGGGGGACAGGGGTCTATGAACACTGAAGCTTTCTTT. As protein: CASPGGQGSMNTEAFF. The J gene is TRBJ1-1, the V gene TRBV27; 10 nucleotides match TRBD1. V trimming: 8 bases; J trimming: 0 bases; junction bases outside the gene matches: 9. The CDR3 contains 16 residues. Germline CDR1 and CDR2: MNHEY and SMNVEV (reference sequence).